The 10 T cell receptor beta chains in this list originate from one sample, sequenced in a study of cytomegalovirus exposure and HLA in healthy donors. The PCR contained 60 Vbeta and 13 Jbeta primers. Assay used: immunoSEQ multiplex PCR; TCRdb lists only in-frame clones, some missing. The sample includes roughly 100,000 clones, about 9.5% of them seen just once. The source material was PBMCs. The origin of the receptors is a man aged 35-49 years in good health and CMV-seropositive.

This clone was counted between two and nine times. This chain joins TRBV28 and TRBJ1-5; D is undetermined. V was shortened by 2 bases and J by 2 bases, with 10 bases between the two germline ends. The length of the CDR3 is 15 residues. Germline V CDR1 and CDR2: MDHEN, SYDVKM. CDR3 nucleotide sequence: TGTGCCAGCAGTTTAGGTAGTGCTGGCAATCAGCCCCAGCATTTT. Its translation is CASSLGSAGNQPQHF.

J is TRBJ1-2 and V is TRBV6-5; perhaps TRBD1 as D (5 bases). Germline V lookup: CDR1 MNHEY, CDR2 SVGAGI. V was clipped by 6 bases and J by 3 bases, with 11 bases between them. The CDR3 length is 13 residues. The CDR3: CASSPGGDYGYTF. DNA of the CDR3: TGTGCCAGCAGCCCCGGGGGAGACTATGGCTACACCTTC.

This clone was seen more than once but under ten times. This sequence joins TRBV19 and TRBJ2-2, with 10 bases fitting TRBD2. Germline assignment: CDR1 LNHDA and CDR2 SQIVND (reference sequence). J lost 4 bases, V lost 9 bases, and 5 bases had no gene match. CDR3 length equals 14 residues. The CDR3 DNA reads as TGTGCCAGCAGCGGGAGGGCGGGCACCGGGGAGCTGTTTTTT. Translation: CASSGRAGTGELFF.

The chain employs TRBV15 and TRBJ2-6, with D possibly matching TRBD2 (5 bases). This CDR3 spans 15 amino acids. Between the trimmed V and J ends, which lost 6 bases and 2 bases, there was a span of 11 bases. Germline V gene sequence: CDR1 LNHNV, CDR2 YYDKDF (reference sequence). The DNA of the CDR3 is TGTGCCACCAGGGGGAGACTCGCTGGGGCCAACGTCCTGACTTTC. Amino acids: CATRGRLAGANVLTF.

V is TRBV9 and J is TRBJ2-2; unclear D gene. The CDR3 has 14 residues. Germline V gene lookup returns CDR1 SGDLS and CDR2 YYNGEE. Trimming removed 3 bases at V and 0 bases at J, with 6 bases between. CDR3 loop: CASSEHPNTGELFF. CDR3 sequence (DNA): TGTGCCAGCAGCGAACATCCGAACACCGGGGAGCTGTTTTTT.

This clone was observed a handful of times. V is TRBV30 and J is TRBJ2-1, with 12 bases that match TRBD2. CDR3 length: 19 amino acids. V was pared by 0 bases and J by 4 bases, with 13 bases of the junction left unmatched. Germline-derived CDR1 and CDR2 are GTSNPN and SVGIG (reference sequence). Here the CDR3 DNA reads TGTGCCTGGAGTGTCGATCCTAGCGGGAGGGGGGTACCTTACAATGAGCAGTTCTTC. This gives the protein CAWSVDPSGRGVPYNEQFF.

This clone was seen a handful of times. This chain uses TRBV11-2 with TRBJ2-7; TRBD1 agrees at 7 bases. CDR1 and CDR2 (germline): SGHAT, FQNNGV. There are 16 residues in the CDR3. Trimming took 5 bases from V and 3 from J; bases not matched to a gene: 13. The CDR3 region is CASSPINWGQNYEQYF. The CDR3 region has the DNA TGTGCCAGCAGCCCTATAAATTGGGGACAGAACTACGAGCAGTACTTC.

This clone has a handful of counts. The chain is built from TRBV2 and TRBJ1-5; D unclear. Germline CDR1 SNHLY, CDR2 FYNNEI. CDR3 length equals 13 residues. The V end was cut by 3 bases, the J end by 5 bases, with 8 bases between. The CDR3: CASSDFRYQPQHF. CDR3 nucleotides: TGTGCCAGCAGTGATTTCCGTTATCAGCCCCAGCATTTT.

This clone was found a few times. The chain combines TRBV18 with TRBJ1-2; D unresolved. V was clipped by 3 bases and J by 5 bases, with 10 bases between them. This CDR3 spans 13 amino acids. Germline values: CDR1 KGHSH, CDR2 LQKENI. The CDR3 sequence is CASSPADMYGYTF. The CDR3 DNA reads TGTGCCAGCTCACCGGCAGATATGTATGGCTACACCTTC.

CDR3: CASSQDSRIAGGPSEQYF. CDR3 sequence (DNA): TGCGCCAGCAGCCAAGATAGTAGAATAGCGGGAGGGCCCTCCGAGCAGTACTTC. The chain couples TRBV4-1 to TRBJ2-7, with 11 nucleotides matching TRBD2. J was trimmed by 6 bases and V by 0 bases; bases with no gene match: 13. Germline V gene lookup returns CDR1 MGHRA and CDR2 YSYEKL. CDR3 length: 18 amino acids.